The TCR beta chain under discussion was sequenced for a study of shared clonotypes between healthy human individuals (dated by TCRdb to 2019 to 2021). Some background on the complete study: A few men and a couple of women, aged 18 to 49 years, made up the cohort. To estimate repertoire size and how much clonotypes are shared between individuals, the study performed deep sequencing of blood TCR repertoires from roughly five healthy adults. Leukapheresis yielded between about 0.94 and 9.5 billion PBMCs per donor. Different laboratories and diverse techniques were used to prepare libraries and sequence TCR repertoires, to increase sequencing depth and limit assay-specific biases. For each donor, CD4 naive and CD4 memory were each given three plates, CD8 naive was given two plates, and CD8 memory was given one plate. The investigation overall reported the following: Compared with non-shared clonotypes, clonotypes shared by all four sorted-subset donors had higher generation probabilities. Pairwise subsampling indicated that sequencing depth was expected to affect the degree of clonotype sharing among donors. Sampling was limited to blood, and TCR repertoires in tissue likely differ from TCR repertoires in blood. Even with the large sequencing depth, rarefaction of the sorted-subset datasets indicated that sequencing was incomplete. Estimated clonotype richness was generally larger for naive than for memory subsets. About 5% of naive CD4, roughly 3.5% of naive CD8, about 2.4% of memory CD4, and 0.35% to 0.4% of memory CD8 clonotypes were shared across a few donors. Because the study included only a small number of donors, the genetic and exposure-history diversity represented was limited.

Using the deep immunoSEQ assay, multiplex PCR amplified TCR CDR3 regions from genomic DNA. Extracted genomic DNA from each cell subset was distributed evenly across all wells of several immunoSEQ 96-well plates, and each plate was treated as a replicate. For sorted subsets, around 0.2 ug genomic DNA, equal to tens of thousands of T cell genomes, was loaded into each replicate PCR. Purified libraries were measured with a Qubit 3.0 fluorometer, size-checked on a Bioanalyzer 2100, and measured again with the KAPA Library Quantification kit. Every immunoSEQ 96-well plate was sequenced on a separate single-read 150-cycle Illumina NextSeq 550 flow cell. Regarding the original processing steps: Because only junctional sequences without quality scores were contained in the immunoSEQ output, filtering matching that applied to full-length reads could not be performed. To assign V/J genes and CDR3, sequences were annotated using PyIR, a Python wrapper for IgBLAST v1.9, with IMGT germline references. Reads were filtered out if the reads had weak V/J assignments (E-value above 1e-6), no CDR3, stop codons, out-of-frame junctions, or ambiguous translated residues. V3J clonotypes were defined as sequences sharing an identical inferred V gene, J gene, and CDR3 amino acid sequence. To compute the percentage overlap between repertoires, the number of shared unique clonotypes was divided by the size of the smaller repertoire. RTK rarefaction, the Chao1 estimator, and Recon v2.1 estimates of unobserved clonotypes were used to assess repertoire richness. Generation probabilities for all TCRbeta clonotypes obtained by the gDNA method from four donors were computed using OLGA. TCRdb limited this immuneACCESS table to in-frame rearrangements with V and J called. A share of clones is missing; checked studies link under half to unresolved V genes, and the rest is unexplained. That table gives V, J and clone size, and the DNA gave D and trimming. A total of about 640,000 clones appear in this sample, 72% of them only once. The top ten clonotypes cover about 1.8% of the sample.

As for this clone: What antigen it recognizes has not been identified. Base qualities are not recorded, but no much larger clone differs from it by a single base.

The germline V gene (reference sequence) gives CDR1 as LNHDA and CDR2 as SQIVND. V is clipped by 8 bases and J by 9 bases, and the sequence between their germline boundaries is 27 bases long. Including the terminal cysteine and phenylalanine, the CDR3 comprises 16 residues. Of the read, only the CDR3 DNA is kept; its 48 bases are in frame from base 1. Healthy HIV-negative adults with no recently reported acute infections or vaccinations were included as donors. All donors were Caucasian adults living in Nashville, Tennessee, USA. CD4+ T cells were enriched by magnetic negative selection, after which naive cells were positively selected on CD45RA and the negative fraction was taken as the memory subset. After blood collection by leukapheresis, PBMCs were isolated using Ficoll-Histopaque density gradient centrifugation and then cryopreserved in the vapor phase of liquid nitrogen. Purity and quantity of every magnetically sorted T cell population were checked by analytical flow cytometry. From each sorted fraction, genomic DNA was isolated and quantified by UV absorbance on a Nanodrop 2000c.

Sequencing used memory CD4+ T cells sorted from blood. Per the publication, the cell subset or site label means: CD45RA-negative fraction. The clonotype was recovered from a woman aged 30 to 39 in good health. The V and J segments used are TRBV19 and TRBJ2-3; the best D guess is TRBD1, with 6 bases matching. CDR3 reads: CASASRLAGVTPTQYF. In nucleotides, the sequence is TGTGCCAGTGCCTCGAGGTTGGCAGGGGTTACCCCCACGCAGTATTTT.